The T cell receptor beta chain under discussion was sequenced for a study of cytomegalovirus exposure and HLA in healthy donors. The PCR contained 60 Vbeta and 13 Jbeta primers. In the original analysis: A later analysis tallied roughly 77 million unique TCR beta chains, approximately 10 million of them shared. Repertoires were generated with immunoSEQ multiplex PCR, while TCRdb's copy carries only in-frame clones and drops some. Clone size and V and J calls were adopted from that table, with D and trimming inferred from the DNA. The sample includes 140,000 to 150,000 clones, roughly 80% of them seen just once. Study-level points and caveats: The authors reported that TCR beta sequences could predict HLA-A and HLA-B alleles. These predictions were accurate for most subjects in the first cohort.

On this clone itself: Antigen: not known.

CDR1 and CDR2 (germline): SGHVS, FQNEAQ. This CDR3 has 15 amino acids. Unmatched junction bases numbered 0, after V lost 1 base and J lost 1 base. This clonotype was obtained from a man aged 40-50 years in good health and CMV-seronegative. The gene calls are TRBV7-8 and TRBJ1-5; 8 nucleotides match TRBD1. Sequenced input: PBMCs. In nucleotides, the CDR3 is TGTGCCAGCAGCTTAGGGACAGGGAGCAATCAGCCCCAGCATTTT. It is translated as CASSLGTGSNQPQHF.